This note documents a single T cell receptor beta chain sequence. Primers used in a second PCR of about 6 to 11 cycles were a sample-barcoded 5' primer and a J-beta primer mix. TCRdb re-derived calls from the 5' RACE reads in MiXCR, one entry per CDR3 protein. This table holds roughly 1.5 million distinct CDR3 sequences, roughly 43% found once. These data belong to a study of blood T cells in healthy people across ages. The origin of this receptor is a woman between 18 and 30 years old in good health. Sequenced input: blood.

The CDR3 DNA reads as TGCGCCAGCAGCCAAGATTGGGGAGCGGGGGGGCTCGCGACCAGCACAGATACGCAGTATTTT. Translation gives CASSQDWGAGGLATSTDTQYF. The V gene is TRBV4-3, the J gene TRBJ2-3; 10 bases are a match to TRBD2. The CDR3 is 21 amino acids. V lost 0 bases, J lost 0 bases, and 15 bases stayed unmatched. Germline lookup yields CDR1 LGHNA and CDR2 YSLEER.